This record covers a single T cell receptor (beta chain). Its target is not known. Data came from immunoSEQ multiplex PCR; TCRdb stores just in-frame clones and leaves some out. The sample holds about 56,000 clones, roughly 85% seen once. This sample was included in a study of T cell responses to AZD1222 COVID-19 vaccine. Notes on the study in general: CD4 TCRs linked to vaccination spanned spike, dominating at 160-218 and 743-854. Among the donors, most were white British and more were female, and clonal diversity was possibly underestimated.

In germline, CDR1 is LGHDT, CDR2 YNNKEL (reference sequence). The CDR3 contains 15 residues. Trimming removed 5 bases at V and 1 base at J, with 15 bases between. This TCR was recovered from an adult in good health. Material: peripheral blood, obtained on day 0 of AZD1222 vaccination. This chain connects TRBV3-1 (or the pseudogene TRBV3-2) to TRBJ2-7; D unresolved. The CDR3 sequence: CASSARLWGSYEQYF. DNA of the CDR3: TGTGCCAGCAGCGCCCGGTTGTGGGGTTCCTACGAGCAGTACTTC.